This T cell receptor beta chain originates from a study of CD8 T cells in ankylosing spondylitis. Quantitative 5'-RACE with molecular barcodes produced the TCR beta libraries. MiXCR, applied by TCRdb to the 5' RACE reads, yields one record per CDR3 protein. Here the sample spans 350,000 to 400,000 distinct CDR3 sequences, 20% being singletons. A few counts support this clonotype. Its matching antigen is unknown. Findings and limits, study-wide: Clones tied to disease were said to be significantly enriched in matched ankylosing spondylitis synovial fluid. Earlier literature documents some of the motif variants in reactive arthritis synovial fluid and blood. Clones linked to the disease showed a CD8+ phenotype. They occurred at relatively low frequencies in peripheral blood.

The V gene lost 7 bases and the J gene lost 8 bases, with 23 bases spanning the gap. The CDR3 has 15 amino acids. The chain employs TRBV12-3 or TRBV12-4 and TRBJ1-1; D is unclear. The source material was blood, either unsorted or a sorted T cell fraction (not recorded which). The clonotype comes from a male donor with ankylosing spondylitis or in good health (not recorded which). The chain's CDR3 is CASILPPTPATEAFF. DNA of the CDR3: TGTGCCAGCATCCTCCCTCCTACACCGGCCACGGAAGCTTTCTTT.